The next 30 T cell receptor beta chains were all read from a single sample in a study of shared clonotypes between healthy human individuals (TCRdb year 2020). Library preparation used the immunoSEQ multiplex PCR assay. TCRdb stores this immuneACCESS table with in-frame sequences only. Part of the clones is absent; in the studies checked, under half of the shortfall reflects unresolved V genes, and no reason is known for the rest. This sample gives 980,000 or so clones in total; approximately 80% of them show up just once. In total, the top ten clones hold over 1.3% of the sample. Source material: memory CD4+ T cells sorted from blood. The cell subset or site label here, explained by the study, means: CD45RA-negative fraction. These receptors were collected from a man aged 18 to 30 in good health.

The gene calls are TRBV18 and TRBJ2-3; D not resolved. The CDR3 spans 16 residues. V was cut by 0 bases and J by 0 bases, with 10 bases left in between. Per the germline V gene, CDR1 is KGHSH and CDR2 is LQKENI. CDR3 residues: CASSPPIGASTDTQYF. For the CDR3, the DNA is TGTGCCAGCTCACCACCCATCGGCGCTAGCACAGATACGCAGTATTTT.

CDR3 region: CASSISLAETQYF. The CDR3 bases are TGTGCCAGTAGTATAAGCCTCGCCGAGACCCAGTACTTC. The V and J genes are TRBV19 and TRBJ2-5, with no clear D. Germline V gives CDR1 LNHDA, CDR2 SQIVND (reference sequence). Trimming took 2 bases from V and 5 from J, leaving 9 bases between them. The CDR3 is 13 residues long.

The chain couples TRBV6-6 to TRBJ1-5, with 7 bases aligning to TRBD1. The V gene's germline CDR1 is MNHNY and CDR2 SVGAGI (reference sequence). The CDR3 contains 16 residues. V lost 3 bases, J lost 0 bases, and 5 bases stayed unmatched. CDR3 sequence (DNA): TGTGCCAGCAGTTATCGACAGGGAGATAGCAATCAGCCCCAGCATTTT. Residues: CASSYRQGDSNQPQHF.

The chain combines TRBV30 with TRBJ2-3, with TRBD2 as a possible D gene (6 bases). V lost 0 bases and J 5 bases, leaving 18 bases between the germline ends. From germline, CDR1 is GTSNPN and CDR2 SVGIG (reference sequence). The CDR3 contains 16 residues. The CDR3 reads CAWSVSGTAWGDTQYF. The CDR3 DNA reads TGTGCCTGGAGTGTATCCGGGACTGCCTGGGGAGATACGCAGTATTTT.

The CDR3 loop reads CASSNSGANTGELFF. CDR3 sequence (DNA): TGTGCCAGCAGCAATAGCGGGGCTAACACCGGGGAGCTGTTTTTT. The rearrangement uses TRBV28 and TRBJ2-2; 8 nucleotides align to TRBD2. V lost 6 bases and J lost 2; bases outside the gene matches: 5. The CDR3 runs to 15 residues. Germline V gives CDR1 MDHEN, CDR2 SYDVKM.

The V gene is TRBV10-1, the J gene TRBJ2-7; TRBD2 aligns across 9 bases. The CDR3 extends over 16 amino acids. Per germline, CDR1 WNHNN and CDR2 SYGVQD (reference sequence). Germline trimming cut 9 bases from V and 3 bases from J; bases unmatched to any gene: 15. The CDR3 protein is CASGLTRLAEDYEQYF. CDR3 bases: TGCGCCAGTGGATTAACAAGACTAGCGGAAGACTACGAGCAGTACTTC.

Of note for this clone: Relative to the germline gene, one junction end is altered; a read error may explain this. The V call is TRBV7-7, the J call TRBJ2-2, with D perhaps matching TRBD2 (7 bases). Germline CDR1 and CDR2: SSHAT and FNYEAQ (reference sequence). The CDR3 is 16 amino acids. The CDR3 DNA reads as TGTGCTAGCAGCTTAGATGGGGGGGCCCGGACCGGGGAGCTGTTTTTT. This encodes CASSLDGGARTGELFF.

The CDR3: CASSSQQGFQETQYF. The CDR3 DNA is TGTGCCAGCAGCTCGCAACAGGGATTTCAAGAGACCCAGTACTTC. The chain employs TRBV5-4 and TRBJ2-5; perhaps TRBD1 as D (6 bases). Trimming stripped 3 bases from V and 2 bases from J, with 14 bases between. This CDR3 contains 15 residues. Germline V gene data show CDR1 as SGHNT and CDR2 as YYREEE (reference sequence).

Comment on this clone: One junction end does not reproduce the germline sequence, and a read error may be involved. The rearrangement uses TRBV28 and TRBJ1-2; 8 bases map to TRBD1. CDR1 and CDR2 (germline): MDHEN, SYDVKM. The CDR3 spans 12 residues. In nucleotides, the CDR3 is TGTGCCAGCAGTTTCCCTGGGACAGGTTGGGACTTC. This encodes CASSFPGTGWDF.

J is TRBJ1-1 and V is TRBV6-6; weak D call: TRBD1 (6 bases). V was shortened by 7 bases and J by 3 bases, with 15 bases between the two germline ends. The CDR3 extends over 14 amino acids. Germline CDR1 MNHNY, CDR2 SVGAGI (reference sequence). In DNA form, the CDR3 reads TGTGCCAGCATCCTCCGAGGGGGAGACACTGAAGCTTTCTTT. This sequence encodes CASILRGGDTEAFF.

The chain uses TRBV6-5 and TRBJ1-5; 7 bases agree with TRBD1. Germline V gene lookup returns CDR1 MNHEY and CDR2 SVGAGI. The J segment lost 5 bases and the V segment lost 6 bases, leaving 4 bases of the junction unmatched. The CDR3 totals 13 residues. The CDR3 loop reads CASRRQGDQPQHF. The DNA of the CDR3 is TGTGCCAGCAGGAGACAGGGAGATCAGCCCCAGCATTTT.

The V gene is TRBV10-3, the J gene TRBJ1-2, with D possibly TRBD1 on 5 matching bases. V gave up 0 bases and J gave up 4 bases, with 12 bases separating them. Germline V gene sequence: CDR1 ENHRY, CDR2 SYGVKD. This CDR3 comprises 15 residues. This chain's CDR3 is CAISESNRGAYGYTF. The DNA for the CDR3 is TGTGCCATCAGTGAGTCGAACCGAGGGGCCTATGGCTACACCTTC.

The J gene is TRBJ1-6, the V gene TRBV27, with D unresolved. Germline CDR1 is MNHEY and CDR2 is SMNVEV (reference sequence). V lost 1 base, J lost 6 bases, and 7 bases lay in between. The CDR3 consists of 14 residues. CDR3: CASSLLQLNSPLHF. The CDR3 DNA reads TGTGCCAGCAGTTTATTGCAGCTTAATTCACCCCTCCACTTT.

This clone was observed many times. The gene calls are TRBV5-1 and TRBJ2-2, with TRBD1 as a possible D gene (5 bases). The length of the CDR3 is 14 residues. V lost 5 bases, J lost 4 bases, and 12 bases lay in between. Germline V gives CDR1 SGHRS, CDR2 YFSETQ. The CDR3 nucleotides are TGCGCCAGCAGTTCAGGGATGAGCACCGGGGAGCTGTTTTTT. This gives the protein CASSSGMSTGELFF.

V is TRBV27 and J is TRBJ2-3; possible D gene TRBD2, 6 bases. This CDR3 is 17 amino acids long. The V end was cut by 5 bases, the J end by 2 bases, with 20 bases between. Germline V gives CDR1 MNHEY, CDR2 SMNVEV (reference sequence). The CDR3 here is CASSGHRDSIYTDTQYF. DNA of the CDR3: TGTGCCAGCAGTGGGCACCGGGACTCCATATACACAGATACGCAGTATTTT.

DNA for the CDR3: TGTGCCAGCAGCTTAGATACTAGCGGAACACTTTACGAGCAGTACTTC. It is translated as CASSLDTSGTLYEQYF. The rearrangement uses TRBV7-2 and TRBJ2-7; TRBD2 aligns across 8 bases. V shed 1 base, J shed 4 bases, and the junction held 9 bases outside the gene matches. The germline V gene encodes CDR1 SGHTA and CDR2 FQGNSA. This CDR3 comprises 16 residues.

This clone was counted between two and nine times. This chain joins TRBV6-6 and TRBJ1-2; D is possibly TRBD1 (5 bases). Germline lookup yields CDR1 MNHNY and CDR2 SVGAGI (reference sequence). This CDR3 region has 14 residues. The V and J ends lost 3 bases and 4 bases respectively, with 12 bases between them. Here the CDR3 DNA reads TGTGCCAGCAGTTATCAGGGATCTAGCTATGGCTACACCTTC. It specifies CASSYQGSSYGYTF.

The chain carries TRBV18 and TRBJ2-3, with TRBD2 matching over 9 bases. Unmatched junction bases numbered 11, after V lost 0 bases and J lost 4 bases. The CDR3 consists of 18 residues. Germline V gives CDR1 KGHSH, CDR2 LQKENI. CDR3 nucleotides: TGTGCCAGCTCACCACCCAGGCAGCGGGGGGCTACGGCAGATACGCAGTATTTT. Protein product: CASSPPRQRGATADTQYF.

V is TRBV5-1 and J is TRBJ2-1; 8 positions agree with TRBD1. The J segment lost 13 bases and the V segment lost 3 bases, leaving 15 bases of the junction unmatched. The CDR3 extends over 15 amino acids. The V gene's germline CDR1 is SGHRS and CDR2 YFSETQ. Here the CDR3 reads CASSSGQGTSQLQFF. CDR3 sequence (DNA): TGCGCCAGCAGCTCCGGACAGGGAACTAGCCAGCTACAGTTCTTC.

The gene calls are TRBV5-1 and TRBJ2-5, with D unclear. V was trimmed by 0 bases and J by 5 bases, leaving 11 bases between them. Germline CDR1 is SGHRS and CDR2 is YFSETQ. CDR3 size: 14 residues. The CDR3 coding sequence is TGCGCCAGCAGCTTGGCCCCAGTGGCGGAGACCCAGTACTTC. Translated, it gives CASSLAPVAETQYF.

This chain links TRBV30 with TRBJ2-3; 12 positions match TRBD2. The V gene end was trimmed by 0 bases and the J gene end by 6 bases; junction bases not matched to a gene: 10. The CDR3 spans 17 residues. Germline loops: CDR1 GTSNPN, CDR2 SVGIG (reference sequence). This chain's CDR3 is CAWSVMITSGGHDTQYF. Here the CDR3 DNA reads TGTGCCTGGAGTGTAATGATCACTAGCGGGGGGCACGATACGCAGTATTTT.

V gene TRBV5-1 combines with J gene TRBJ2-7; D is ambiguous. Per germline, CDR1 SGHRS and CDR2 YFSETQ. The CDR3 sequence is 12 residues long. Trimming removed 3 bases at V and 2 bases at J, with 6 bases between. CDR3 in amino acids: CASSSSTYEQYF. The CDR3 DNA sequence: TGCGCCAGCAGCTCCTCAACCTACGAGCAGTACTTC.

The V and J genes are TRBV27 and TRBJ1-1; tentative D call: TRBD1 (5 bases). Germline lookup yields CDR1 MNHEY and CDR2 SMNVEV (reference sequence). CDR3 length: 16 residues. The V end lost 6 bases, the J end lost 7 bases, and 24 bases lay between the germline ends. In DNA form, the CDR3 reads TGTGCCAGCAGCCGAACCCTTTGGATGAGGGGAGGTGAAGCTTTCTTT. This sequence encodes CASSRTLWMRGGEAFF.

J is TRBJ2-3 and V is TRBV10-1; D possibly corresponds to TRBD1 (6 bases). The germline V gene encodes CDR1 WNHNN and CDR2 SYGVQD (reference sequence). V lost 10 bases, J lost 0 bases, and 17 bases lay in between. The CDR3 has 15 residues. CDR3 amino acids: CATSKWQGSTDTQYF. The CDR3 nucleotides read TGCGCCACCTCGAAATGGCAGGGGAGCACAGATACGCAGTATTTT.

J is TRBJ2-1 and V is TRBV7-2; 7 positions agree with TRBD2. Germline CDR1 reads SGHTA; CDR2 reads FQGNSA. The length of the CDR3 is 12 residues. V was pared by 6 bases and J by 10 bases, with 6 bases of the junction left unmatched. DNA for the CDR3: TGTGCCAGCAGTATCGCGGGAGACGAGCAGTTCTTC. It yields the protein CASSIAGDEQFF.

This sequence joins TRBV11-2 and TRBJ2-2; TRBD2 aligns across 10 bases. The trim removed 1 base at V and 5 bases at J, leaving 4 bases unmatched. The CDR3 spans 16 residues. Germline V gives CDR1 SGHAT, CDR2 FQNNGV. The CDR3 reads CASSLGLAGVTGELFF. CDR3 in DNA: TGTGCCAGCAGCTTAGGGCTAGCGGGGGTAACCGGGGAGCTGTTTTTT.

CDR3 DNA: TGTGCCAGCGGACAGAACTCCTACGAGCAGTACTTC. Amino acids: CASGQNSYEQYF. The chain combines TRBV19 with TRBJ2-7; a weak D match, TRBD1 (6 bases). The germline V and J ends were trimmed by 9 bases and 0 bases, with 9 bases remaining between them. The CDR3 covers 12 residues. Germline CDR1 LNHDA, CDR2 SQIVND (reference sequence).

The genes are TRBV29-1 and TRBJ2-2, with 11 bases identical to TRBD2. Looked up from germline, CDR1 is SQVTM and CDR2 is ANQGSEA. J lost 6 bases, V lost 3 bases, and 6 bases had no gene match. The CDR3 is 15 residues long. The DNA of the CDR3 is TGCAGCGTTGAGAGGCTAGCGGGGGGCGCCGGGGAGCTGTTTTTT. Amino acids: CSVERLAGGAGELFF.

This chain links TRBV5-5 with TRBJ1-6; 8 bases are a match to TRBD1. Germline V gene data show CDR1 as SGHKS and CDR2 as YYEKEE (reference sequence). V was clipped by 3 bases and J by 7 bases; unmatched bases: 3. The CDR3 consists of 14 residues. CDR3 nucleotide sequence: TGTGCCAGCAGCTGGGGACAGGTCAATTCACCCCTCCACTTT. Translating it yields CASSWGQVNSPLHF.

The V and J genes are TRBV5-4 and TRBJ1-4; the D is unclear. The germline CDR1 and CDR2 sequences are SGHNT and YYREEE (reference sequence). V lost 0 bases and J lost 5, with 11 bases in between. This CDR3 comprises 15 residues. CDR3 in amino acids: CASSLAIDGNEKLFF. In DNA, the CDR3 is TGTGCCAGCAGCTTGGCTATAGACGGAAATGAAAAACTGTTTTTT. Filled out from reference TRBV5-4 and TRBJ1-4, the complete variable domain reads ETGVTQSPTHLIKTRGQQVTLRCSSQSGHNTVSWYQQALGQGPQFIFQYYREEENGRGNFPPRFSGLQFPNYSSELNVNALELDDSALYLCASSLAIDGNEKLFFGSGTQLSVL.